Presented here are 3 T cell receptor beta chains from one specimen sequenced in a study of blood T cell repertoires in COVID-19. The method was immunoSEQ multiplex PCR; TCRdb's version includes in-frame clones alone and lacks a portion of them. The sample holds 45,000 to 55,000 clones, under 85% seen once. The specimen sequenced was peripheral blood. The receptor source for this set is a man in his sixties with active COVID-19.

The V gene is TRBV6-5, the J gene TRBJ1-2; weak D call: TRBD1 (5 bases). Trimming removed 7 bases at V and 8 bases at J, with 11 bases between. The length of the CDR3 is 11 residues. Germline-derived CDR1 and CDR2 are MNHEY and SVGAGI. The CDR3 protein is CASTQGHGYTF. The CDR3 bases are TGTGCCAGCACTCAAGGACACGGCTACACCTTC.

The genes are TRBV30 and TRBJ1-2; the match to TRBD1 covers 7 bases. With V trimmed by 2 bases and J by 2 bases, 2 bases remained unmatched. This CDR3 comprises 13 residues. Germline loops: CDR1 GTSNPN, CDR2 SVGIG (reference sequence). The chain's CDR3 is CAWSSGGNYGYTF. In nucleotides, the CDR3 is TGTGCCTGGAGTTCAGGGGGAAACTATGGCTACACCTTC. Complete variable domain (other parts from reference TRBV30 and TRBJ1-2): SQTIHQWPATLVQPVGSPLSLECTVEGTSNPNLYWYRQAAGRGLQLLFYSVGIGQISSEVPQNLSASRPQDRQFILSSKKLLLSDSGFYLCAWSSGGNYGYTFGSGTRLTVV.

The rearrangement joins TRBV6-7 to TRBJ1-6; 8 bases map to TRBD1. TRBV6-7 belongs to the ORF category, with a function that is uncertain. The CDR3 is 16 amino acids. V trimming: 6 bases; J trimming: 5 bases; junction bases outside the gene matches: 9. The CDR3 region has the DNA TGTGCCAGCAGACAGGAACAGGGGGAAGATAATTCACCCCTCCACTTT. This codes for CASRQEQGEDNSPLHF.